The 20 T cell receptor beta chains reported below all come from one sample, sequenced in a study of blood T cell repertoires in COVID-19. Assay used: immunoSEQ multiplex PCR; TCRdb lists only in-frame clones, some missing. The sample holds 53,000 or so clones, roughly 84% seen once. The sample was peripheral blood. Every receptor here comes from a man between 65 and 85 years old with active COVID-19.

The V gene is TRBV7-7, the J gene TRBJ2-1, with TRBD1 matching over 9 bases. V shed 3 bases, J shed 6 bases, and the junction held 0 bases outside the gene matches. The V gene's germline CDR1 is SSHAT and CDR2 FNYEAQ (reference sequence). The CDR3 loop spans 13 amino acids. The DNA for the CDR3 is TGTGCCAGCAGCTTGGACAGGGGCAATGAGCAGTTCTTC. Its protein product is CASSLDRGNEQFF. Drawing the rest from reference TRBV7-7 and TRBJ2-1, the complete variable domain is GAGVSQSPRYKVTKRGQDVTLRCDPISSHATLYWYQQALGQGPEFLTYFNYEAQPDKSGLPSDRFSAERPEGSISTLTIQRTEQRDSAMYRCASSLDRGNEQFFGPGTRLTVL.

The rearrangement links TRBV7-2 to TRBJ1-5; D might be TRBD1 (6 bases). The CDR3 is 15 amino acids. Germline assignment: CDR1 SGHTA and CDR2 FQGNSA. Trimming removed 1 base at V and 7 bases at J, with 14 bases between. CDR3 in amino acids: CASSLEQGYLQPQHF. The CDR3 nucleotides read TGTGCCAGCAGCTTAGAACAGGGATATTTGCAGCCCCAGCATTTT.

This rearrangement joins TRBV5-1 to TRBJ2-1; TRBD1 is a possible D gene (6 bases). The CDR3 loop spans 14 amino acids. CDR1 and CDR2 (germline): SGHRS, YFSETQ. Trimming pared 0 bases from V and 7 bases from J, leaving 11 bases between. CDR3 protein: CASSLGTQGNEQFF. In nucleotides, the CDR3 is TGCGCCAGCAGCTTGGGGACACAGGGAAATGAGCAGTTCTTC.

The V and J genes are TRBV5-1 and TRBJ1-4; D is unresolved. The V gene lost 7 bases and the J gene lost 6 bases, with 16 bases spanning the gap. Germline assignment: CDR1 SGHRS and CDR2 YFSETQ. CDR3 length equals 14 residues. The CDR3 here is CASRPGSGDEKLFF. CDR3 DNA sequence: TGCGCCAGCCGACCGGGTTCCGGGGATGAAAAACTGTTTTTT.

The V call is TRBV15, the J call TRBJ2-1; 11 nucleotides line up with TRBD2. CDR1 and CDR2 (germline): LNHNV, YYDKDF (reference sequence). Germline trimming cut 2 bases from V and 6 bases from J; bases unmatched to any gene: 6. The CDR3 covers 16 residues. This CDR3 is CATSRPTSGGTNEQFF. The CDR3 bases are TGTGCCACCAGCAGACCTACTAGCGGGGGTACCAATGAGCAGTTCTTC.

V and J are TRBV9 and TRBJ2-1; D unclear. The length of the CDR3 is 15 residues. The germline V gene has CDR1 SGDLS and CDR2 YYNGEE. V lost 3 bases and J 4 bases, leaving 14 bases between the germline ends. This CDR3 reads CASSDLGASYNEQFF. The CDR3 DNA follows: TGTGCCAGCAGCGATCTAGGCGCTTCATACAATGAGCAGTTCTTC. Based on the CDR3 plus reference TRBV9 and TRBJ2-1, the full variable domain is DSGVTQTPKHLITATGQRVTLRCSPRSGDLSVYWYQQSLDQGLQFLIQYYNGEERAKGNILERFSAQQFPDLHSELNLSSLELGDSALYFCASSDLGASYNEQFFGPGTRLTVL.

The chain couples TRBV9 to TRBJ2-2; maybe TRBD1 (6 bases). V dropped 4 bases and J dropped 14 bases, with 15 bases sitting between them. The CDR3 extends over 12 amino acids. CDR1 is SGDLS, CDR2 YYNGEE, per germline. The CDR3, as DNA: TGTGCCAGCAGCCCTATGACAGGTCGACTGTTTTTT. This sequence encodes CASSPMTGRLFF.

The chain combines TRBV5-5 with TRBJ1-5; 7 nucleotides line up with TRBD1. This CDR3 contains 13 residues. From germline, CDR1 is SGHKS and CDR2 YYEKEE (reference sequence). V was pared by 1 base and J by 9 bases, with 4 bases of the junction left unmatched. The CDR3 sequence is CASSLTGARPQHF. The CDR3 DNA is TGTGCCAGCAGCTTGACAGGGGCTCGGCCCCAGCATTTT. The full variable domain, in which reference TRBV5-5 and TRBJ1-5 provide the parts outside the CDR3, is DAGVTQSPTHLIKTRGQQVTLRCSPISGHKSVSWYQQVLGQGPQFIFQYYEKEERGRGNFPDRFSARQFPNYSSELNVNALLLGDSALYLCASSLTGARPQHFGDGTRLSIL.

CDR3 nucleotides: TGTGCCAGCTCGGCGGCCTTAAGGGGACTAGAGACCCAGTACTTC. It specifies CASSAALRGLETQYF. The chain combines TRBV5-6 with TRBJ2-5; TRBD2 might be the D (6 bases). CDR1 SGHDT and CDR2 YYEEEE come from the germline V gene. The CDR3 is 15 residues long. V was pared by 7 bases and J by 4 bases, with 20 bases between.

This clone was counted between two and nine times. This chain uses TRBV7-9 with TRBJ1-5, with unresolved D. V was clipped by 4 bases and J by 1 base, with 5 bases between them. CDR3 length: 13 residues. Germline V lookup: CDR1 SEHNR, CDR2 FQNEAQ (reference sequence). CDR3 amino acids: CASSSGSNQPQHF. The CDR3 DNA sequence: TGTGCCAGCAGCTCGGGGAGCAATCAGCCCCAGCATTTT.

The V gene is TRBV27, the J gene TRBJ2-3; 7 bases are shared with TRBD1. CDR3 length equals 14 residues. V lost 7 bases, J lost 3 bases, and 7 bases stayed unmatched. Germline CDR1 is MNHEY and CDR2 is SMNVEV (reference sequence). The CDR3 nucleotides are TGTGCCAGCAACAGGGGACCTCTGACAGATACGCAGTATTTT. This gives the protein CASNRGPLTDTQYF.

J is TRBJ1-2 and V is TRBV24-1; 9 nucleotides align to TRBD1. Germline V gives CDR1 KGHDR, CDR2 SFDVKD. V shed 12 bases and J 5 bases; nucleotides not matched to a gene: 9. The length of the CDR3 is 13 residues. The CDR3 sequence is CAPPGQGPYGYTF. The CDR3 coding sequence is TGTGCCCCACCGGGACAGGGACCTTATGGCTACACCTTC.

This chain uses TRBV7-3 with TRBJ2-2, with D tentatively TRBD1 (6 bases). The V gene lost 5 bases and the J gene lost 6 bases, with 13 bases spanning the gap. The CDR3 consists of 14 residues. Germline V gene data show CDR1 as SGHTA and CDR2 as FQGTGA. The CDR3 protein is CASSGQGLAGELFF. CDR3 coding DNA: TGTGCCAGCAGCGGCCAGGGGTTAGCCGGGGAGCTGTTTTTT.

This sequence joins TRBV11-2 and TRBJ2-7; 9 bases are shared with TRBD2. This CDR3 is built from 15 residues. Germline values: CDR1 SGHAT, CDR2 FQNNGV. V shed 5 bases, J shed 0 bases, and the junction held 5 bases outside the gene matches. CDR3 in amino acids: CASSDPGLASYEQYF. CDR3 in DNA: TGTGCCAGCAGCGACCCGGGACTAGCCTCCTACGAGCAGTACTTC.

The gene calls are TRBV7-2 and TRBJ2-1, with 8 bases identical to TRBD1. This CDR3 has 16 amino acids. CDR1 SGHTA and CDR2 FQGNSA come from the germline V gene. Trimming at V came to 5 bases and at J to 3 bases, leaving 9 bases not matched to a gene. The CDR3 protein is CASSNYRGVVYNEQFF. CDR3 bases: TGTGCCAGCAGCAACTACAGGGGGGTCGTCTACAATGAGCAGTTCTTC.

The CDR3 sequence is CASSTTGDTEAFF. The CDR3, as DNA: TGTGCCAGCAGTACTACAGGGGACACTGAAGCTTTCTTT. The chain combines TRBV6-5 with TRBJ1-1; 7 bases are shared with TRBD1. The V segment lost 5 bases and the J segment 3 bases; nucleotides outside the gene matches: 3. This CDR3 has 13 residues. CDR1 is MNHEY and CDR2 is SVGAGI in the germline V gene.

The CDR3 spells CSGDSLRTEAFF. The CDR3 nucleotides are TGCAGTGGTGACAGCCTGAGAACTGAAGCTTTCTTT. The J gene is TRBJ1-1, the V gene TRBV29-1; TRBD1 might be the D (5 bases). Germline-derived CDR1 and CDR2 are SQVTM and ANQGSEA. There are 12 residues in the CDR3.

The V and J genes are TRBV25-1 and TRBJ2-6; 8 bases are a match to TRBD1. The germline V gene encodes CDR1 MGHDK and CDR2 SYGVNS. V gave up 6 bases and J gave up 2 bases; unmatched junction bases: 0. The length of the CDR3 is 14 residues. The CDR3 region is CASSRGPGANVLTF. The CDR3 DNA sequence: TGTGCCAGCAGCAGGGGGCCTGGGGCCAACGTCCTGACTTTC. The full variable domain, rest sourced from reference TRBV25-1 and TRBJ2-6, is EADIYQTPRYLVIGTGKKITLECSQTMGHDKMYWYQQDPGMELHLIHYSYGVNSTEKGDLSSESTVSRIRTEHFPLTLESARPSHTSQYLCASSRGPGANVLTFGAGSRLTVL.

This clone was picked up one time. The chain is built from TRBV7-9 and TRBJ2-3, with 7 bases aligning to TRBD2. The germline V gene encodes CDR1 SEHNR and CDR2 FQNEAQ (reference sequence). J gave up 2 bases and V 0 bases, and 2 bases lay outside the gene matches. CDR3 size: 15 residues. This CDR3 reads CASSLAGGSTDTQYF. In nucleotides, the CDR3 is TGTGCCAGCAGCTTAGCGGGGGGGTCCACAGATACGCAGTATTTT.

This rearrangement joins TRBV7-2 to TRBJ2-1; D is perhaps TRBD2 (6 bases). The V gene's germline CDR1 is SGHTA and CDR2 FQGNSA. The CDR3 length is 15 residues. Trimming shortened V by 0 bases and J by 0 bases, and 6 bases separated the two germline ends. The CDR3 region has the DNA TGTGCCAGCAGCTTAGCCGGGAGCTCCTACAATGAGCAGTTCTTC. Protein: CASSLAGSSYNEQFF.